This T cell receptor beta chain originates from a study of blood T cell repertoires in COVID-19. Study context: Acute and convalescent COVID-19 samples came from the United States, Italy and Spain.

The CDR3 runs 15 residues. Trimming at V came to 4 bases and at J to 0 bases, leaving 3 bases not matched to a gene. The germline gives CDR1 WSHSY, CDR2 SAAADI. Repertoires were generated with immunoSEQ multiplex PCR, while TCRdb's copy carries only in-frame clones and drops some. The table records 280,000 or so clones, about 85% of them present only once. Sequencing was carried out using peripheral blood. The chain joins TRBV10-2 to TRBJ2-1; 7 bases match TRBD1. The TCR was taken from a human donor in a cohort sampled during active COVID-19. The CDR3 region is CASSVEGASYNEQFF. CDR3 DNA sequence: TGCGCCAGCAGTGTTGAGGGGGCCTCCTACAATGAGCAGTTCTTC.